This section outlines one TCR beta chain sequence together with its context. No cognate antigen has been identified for it. It has no much larger one-base neighbor in the sample; base qualities were not kept. The CDR3, cysteine through phenylalanine, is 17 amino acids long. Only the CDR3 part of the read is kept: 51 bases, read in frame from the first base. CDR1 and CDR2, per the germline V gene, are WSHSY and SAAADI. V ends up 7 bases short and J 3 bases short, with an unmatched junction base count of 15. The sample comes from a study of blood T cell repertoires in COVID-19 (dated by TCRdb to about 2020). Context from the whole study: Samples from collaborators originated in the United States, Italy and Spain and spanned both the acute and convalescent phases of COVID-19. The material from the prospective study consisted of cDNA or gDNA derived from T cells, B-cell-depleted T cells, or PBMCs. Subjects who had been exposed to COVID-19, were actively infected with it, or had recovered from it provided the deeply sampled blood TCRbeta repertoires that made up the dataset. The repertoires were released in a freely available public database intended as a resource for research on the immune response to SARS-CoV-2. Samples came from the ongoing ImmuneRACE study (first 160 participants) plus 1,254 subjects from 6 global collaborators. Sample metadata almost always included a de-identified subject ID, COVID-19 status, age in years and sex. Where available, HLA class I and class II types were taken from metadata supplied by the sample provider and were not determined by assay-based typing. Overall study results and their limits: How much clinical and demographic metadata was included differed by source and by participant, and the metadata was provided uncurated.

TCRbeta CDR3 regions were amplified from genomic DNA by means of the immunoSEQ Assay, a bias-controlled multiplex PCR. Concerning the study's data processing: The number of nucleated cells in each sample was estimated by amplification of reference gene primers within the assay. To quantify the absolute abundance of each unique TCRbeta CDR3 rearrangement, sequence reads were collapsed and filtered. For each sample, productive Simpson clonality was calculated as the square root of Simpson's diversity index across productive rearrangements. TCRdb's version of the immuneACCESS table is confined to in-frame rearrangements and falls short of the full clone set. An unresolved V gene accounts for under half of the shortfall where checked; the remainder is of unknown origin. The V and J calls and clone size are taken from that table; D and trimming were inferred from the DNA. The sample includes over 200,000 clones, with approximately 84% observed a single time. Around 15% of the sample comes from the top ten.

Participants in the prospective study were aged about 18 to 90 years, lived in 20 to 30 United States geographic areas, and enrolled through a virtual design. In the prospective study, cohorts were assigned on the basis of participant-reported clinical history obtained from a screening survey and a study questionnaire. Recovered participants in ImmuneRACE Cohort 3 were defined as having two consecutive negative NP/OP PCR tests, clearance from a healthcare professional, or resolution of symptoms. In the prospective study, whole blood, serum and a nasopharyngeal or oropharyngeal swab were collected from each participant by mobile phlebotomists. Participants in the prospective study had the option to provide additional blood draws and questionnaires over a 2-month period. Before DNA extraction, blood samples from the prospective study were shipped at room temperature or frozen.

This TCR derives from a man younger than 30 who had recovered from COVID-19. Recombination joined TRBV10-2 with TRBJ2-5; TRBD2 lines up with 9 middle nucleotides. The sequencing input was PBMCs or T cells enriched from blood (not recorded which). The CDR3 has the sequence CASKPSPGLAGEETQYF. At the DNA level, the sequence is TGCGCCAGCAAACCGAGTCCAGGTTTAGCGGGGGAAGAGACCCAGTACTTC.